This T cell receptor (beta chain) was profiled in a study of early T cells in non-severe SARS-CoV-2 infection. Study-wide context: RNA in bulk from unsorted whole blood was sequenced, and chains were unpaired. Overall study findings and caveats: VDJdb matching skewed toward anti-spike CD8 responses, missing private and CD4 specificities.

This clonotype showed up just a few times. Its antigen is currently unknown. Germline CDR1 and CDR2: SGHAT and FQDESV (reference sequence). This CDR3 region has 16 residues. Germline trimming cut 5 bases from V and 0 bases from J; bases unmatched to any gene: 4. Individual cDNA molecules received unique molecular identifiers during library preparation. A single record per CDR3 protein comes from TCRdb applying MiXCR to the 5' RACE reads. The sample gives 20,000 to 25,000 distinct CDR3 sequences, roughly 4.8% of which show up once; approximately 6.6% is in the top ten. The chain recombines TRBV11-1 with TRBJ2-6, with 7 bases lining up with TRBD2. This TCR was sampled from an adult who was a healthcare worker with PCR-confirmed SARS-CoV-2 infection or an uninfected control (not recorded which). Source material: whole blood. CDR3 sequence reads: CASSRAGYSGANVLTF. The CDR3, as DNA: TGTGCCAGCAGCCGAGCGGGATACTCTGGGGCCAACGTCCTGACTTTC.